At least ten counts were recorded for the clone carrying this TCR beta chain. This specimen belongs to a study of neurological immune-mediated disorders. cDNA was made by 5'RACE with 10-nucleotide random UMIs. Each sequencing run yielded over 160 million TCR-beta sequences from 15-18 subjects. From the 5' RACE reads, TCRdb called clonotypes with MiXCR, one entry per CDR3 protein. The data contain roughly 56,000 distinct CDR3 sequences, roughly 3.5% of them singletons. The clonotype originates from a woman aged 60-75 years with multiple sclerosis. The sequencing sample was made of PBMCs.

This CDR3 is CASSFRQGSLYEQYF. CDR3 bases: TGCGCCAGCAGCTTCAGACAGGGGTCGTTGTACGAGCAGTACTTC. The V call is TRBV5-1, the J call TRBJ2-7; the match to TRBD1 covers 8 bases. The CDR3 is 15 amino acids. The ends lost 2 bases at V and 4 bases at J; junction bases unmatched: 8. Germline V gives CDR1 SGHRS, CDR2 YFSETQ.